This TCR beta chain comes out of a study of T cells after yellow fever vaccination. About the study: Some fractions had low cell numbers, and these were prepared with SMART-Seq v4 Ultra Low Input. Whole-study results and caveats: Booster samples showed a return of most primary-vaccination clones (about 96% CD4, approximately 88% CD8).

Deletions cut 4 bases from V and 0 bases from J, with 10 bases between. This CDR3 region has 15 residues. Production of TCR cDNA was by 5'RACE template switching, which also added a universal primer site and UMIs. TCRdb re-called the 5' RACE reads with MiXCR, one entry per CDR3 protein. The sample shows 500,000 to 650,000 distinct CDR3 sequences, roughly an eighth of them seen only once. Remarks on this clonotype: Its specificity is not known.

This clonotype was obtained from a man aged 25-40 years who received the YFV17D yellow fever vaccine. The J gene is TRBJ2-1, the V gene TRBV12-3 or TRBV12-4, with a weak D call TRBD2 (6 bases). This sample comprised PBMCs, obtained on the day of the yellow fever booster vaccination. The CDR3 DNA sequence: TGTGCCAGCAGTTCTAGCGTAAGCTCCTACAATGAGCAGTTCTTC. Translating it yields CASSSSVSSYNEQFF.